This TCR beta chain was recovered during a study of blood T cell repertoires in COVID-19. The CDR3 spans 15 residues. Germline V gives CDR1 WNHNN, CDR2 SYGVQD (reference sequence). V shed 0 bases and J shed 9 bases, with 15 bases lying between them. Per the authors' pipeline: Reference gene primers were amplified, and this amplification served to estimate nucleated cell counts. The assay was immunoSEQ multiplex PCR, and TCRdb's table has in-frame clones only and misses some. V and J calls plus clone size are reproduced from that table; the DNA served to infer D and trimming. Of about 140,000 clones in the sample, approximately 86% were seen once.

Sequencing input: peripheral blood. The V gene is TRBV10-1, the J gene TRBJ2-1; no reliable D call. This receptor was identified in a human donor in a cohort sampled during active COVID-19. The CDR3 loop is CASSESGEVVSEQFF. CDR3 bases: TGCGCCAGCAGTGAGTCTGGCGAGGTGGTGAGTGAGCAGTTCTTC.